The 29 T cell receptor beta chains presented below share a single source sample, sequenced in a study of cytomegalovirus exposure and HLA in healthy donors (dated by TCRdb to the late 2010s). The library came from the immunoSEQ multiplex PCR assay. For the multiplex PCR, a mixture combining 60 forward primers for TCR Vbeta segments and 13 reverse primers for TCR Jbeta segments was used. Sourced from immuneACCESS, this table was stored by TCRdb with only in-frame sequences that have V and J called. A share of the clones is absent; for the studies checked, an unresolved V gene accounts for under half, and the remainder has no known explanation. A total of about 120,000 clones appear in this sample, over 65% of them only once. More than 3% of the sample lies in the top ten. Material for sequencing was PBMCs. The receptors come from a man aged 30 to 45 in good health and CMV-seronegative.

This rearrangement joins TRBV6-5 to TRBJ2-7; no clear D. This CDR3 spans 13 amino acids. CDR1 MNHEY and CDR2 SVGAGI come from the germline V gene. V gave up 0 bases and J gave up 5 bases, with 8 bases separating them. The CDR3 sequence: CASSYSDRDEQYF. For the CDR3, the DNA is TGTGCCAGCAGTTACTCAGATCGCGACGAGCAGTACTTC.

The chain couples TRBV30 to TRBJ1-3; 7 bases fit TRBD1. Germline lookup yields CDR1 GTSNPN and CDR2 SVGIG (reference sequence). The CDR3 spans 15 residues. V lost 5 bases and J lost 6; bases outside the gene matches: 13. CDR3 in DNA: TGTGCCTGGGCCGGGGCAGGGGGTATCCTAAACACCATATATTTT. It encodes CAWAGAGGILNTIYF.

The DNA for the CDR3 is TGTGCCAGCAGTTTATTTGGGGGGATCCGGAACACTGAAGCTTTCTTT. Protein product: CASSLFGGIRNTEAFF. V is TRBV27 and J is TRBJ1-1; a weak D match, TRBD1 (5 bases). In germline, CDR1 is MNHEY, CDR2 SMNVEV (reference sequence). This CDR3 contains 16 residues. With 1 base removed from V and 1 base from J, the gap between germline ends came to 13 bases.

This clone was detected only once. The rearrangement uses TRBV4-1 and TRBJ2-7, with 10 nucleotides matching TRBD1. With V trimmed by 1 base and J by 6 bases, 3 bases remained unmatched. CDR1 is MGHRA, CDR2 YSYEKL, per germline. The CDR3 runs 14 residues. The chain's CDR3 is CASSQGTGGSEQYF. In DNA form, the CDR3 reads TGCGCCAGCAGCCAAGGGACAGGGGGTAGCGAGCAGTACTTC.

This chain uses TRBV14 with TRBJ2-2; 7 nucleotides line up with TRBD1. Trimming at V came to 2 bases and at J to 0 bases, leaving 3 bases not matched to a gene. The germline CDR1 and CDR2 sequences are SGHDN and FVKESK. The CDR3 has 16 residues. As DNA, the CDR3 is TGTGCCAGCAGCCAAAGGACAGGTTCGAACACCGGGGAGCTGTTTTTT. It yields the protein CASSQRTGSNTGELFF.

V is TRBV5-1 and J is TRBJ2-7, with a weak D call TRBD1 (5 bases). Germline CDR1 is SGHRS and CDR2 is YFSETQ. Trimming removed 0 bases from V and 0 bases from J, with 10 bases in between. The CDR3 totals 15 residues. The CDR3 loop reads CASSLGQTSSYEQYF. CDR3 in DNA: TGCGCCAGCAGCTTGGGACAGACCAGCTCCTACGAGCAGTACTTC.

This chain links TRBV19 with TRBJ2-1; TRBD1 agrees at 8 bases. The ends lost 3 bases at V and 2 bases at J; junction bases unmatched: 9. Looked up from germline, CDR1 is LNHDA and CDR2 is SQIVND (reference sequence). This CDR3 comprises 17 residues. The CDR3 DNA sequence: TGTGCCAGTAGTATCGGCACAGGGGGTATACCCTACAATGAGCAGTTCTTC. The encoded protein is CASSIGTGGIPYNEQFF.

The CDR3 sequence: CASSRDRVNYGYTF. Written as DNA, the CDR3 is TGTGCCAGCAGCCGAGACAGGGTTAACTATGGCTACACCTTC. V usage is TRBV6-6 and J usage is TRBJ1-2; 7 bases line up with TRBD1. The V gene end was trimmed by 6 bases and the J gene end by 1 base; junction bases not matched to a gene: 5. The CDR3 covers 14 residues. Germline CDR1 and CDR2: MNHNY and SVGAGI (reference sequence).

The chain links TRBV5-1 to TRBJ1-3, with D maybe TRBD1 (6 bases). CDR1 and CDR2 (germline): SGHRS, YFSETQ. V lost 2 bases and J 0 bases, leaving 12 bases between the germline ends. This CDR3 is 16 amino acids long. The CDR3 region is CASSFPDRSSGNTIYF. Written as DNA, the CDR3 is TGCGCCAGCAGCTTCCCGGACAGAAGCTCTGGAAACACCATATATTTT.

The CDR3 DNA sequence: TGTGCCATCAGTGGGGAGACAGGGCTGGGGGGTAATTCACCCCTCCACTTT. Its protein product is CAISGETGLGGNSPLHF. This chain uses TRBV10-3 with TRBJ1-6; TRBD1 matches 7 bases. Germline V gives CDR1 ENHRY, CDR2 SYGVKD. The CDR3 has 17 residues. Trimming at V came to 4 bases and at J to 6 bases, leaving 12 bases not matched to a gene.

This rearrangement joins TRBV19 to TRBJ2-7, with TRBD1 identical over 8 bases. This CDR3 has 13 amino acids. The junction had 3 bases not matched to a gene; V was cut back by 6 bases and J by 2 bases. In germline, CDR1 is LNHDA, CDR2 SQIVND (reference sequence). CDR3 protein: CASSRTGPYEQYF. The CDR3 DNA is TGTGCCAGTAGCAGGACAGGGCCCTACGAGCAGTACTTC.

This chain joins TRBV10-3 and TRBJ1-2; possible D gene TRBD1, 5 bases. Germline-derived CDR1 and CDR2 are ENHRY and SYGVKD. CDR3 length equals 14 residues. V was pared by 6 bases and J by 3 bases, with 14 bases between. The CDR3, as DNA: TGTGCCATCAGATCTCGGACGGGGGACTATGGCTACACCTTC. It is translated as CAIRSRTGDYGYTF.

The chain joins TRBV11-2 to TRBJ1-1; 8 bases align to TRBD1. The junction had 6 bases not matched to a gene; V was cut back by 5 bases and J by 7 bases. The CDR3 runs to 13 residues. Germline values: CDR1 SGHAT, CDR2 FQNNGV. In DNA, the CDR3 is TGTGCCAGCAGCATCAGGACAGGGAATGAAGCTTTCTTT. This sequence encodes CASSIRTGNEAFF. Full variable domain (missing parts from reference TRBV11-2 and TRBJ1-1): EAGVAQSPRYKIIEKRQSVAFWCNPISGHATLYWYQQILGQGPKLLIQFQNNGVVDDSQLPKDRFSAERLKGVDSTLKIQPAKLEDSAVYLCASSIRTGNEAFFGQGTRLTVV.

V gene TRBV7-2 combines with J gene TRBJ1-5, with 10 positions matching TRBD1. CDR1 and CDR2 from the germline V gene are SGHTA and FQGNSA. The CDR3 contains 16 residues. The V gene end was trimmed by 5 bases and the J gene end by 6 bases; junction bases not matched to a gene: 10. In nucleotides, the CDR3 is TGTGCCAGCAGCCCTGGGACAGGGGCGAAGGGTCAGCCCCAGCATTTT. Translation: CASSPGTGAKGQPQHF.

This chain joins TRBV25-1 and TRBJ1-3; D is undetermined. Trimming removed 2 bases from V and 7 bases from J, with 6 bases in between. CDR3 length: 12 residues. In germline, CDR1 is MGHDK, CDR2 SYGVNS. The CDR3 sequence: CASSEPGNTIYF. In DNA form, the CDR3 reads TGTGCCAGCAGTGAACCCGGTAACACCATATATTTT.

Only a few counts were recorded for this clone. The chain uses TRBV7-9 and TRBJ1-2; D remains ambiguous. V lost 1 base, J lost 6 bases, and 12 bases lay in between. The germline CDR1 and CDR2 sequences are SEHNR and FQNEAQ (reference sequence). The CDR3 loop spans 14 amino acids. CDR3 protein: CASSLGRGFDGYTF. In DNA, the CDR3 is TGTGCCAGCAGCTTAGGTCGGGGTTTTGATGGCTACACCTTC.

J is TRBJ1-2 and V is TRBV25-1; D call uncertain. Looked up from germline, CDR1 is MGHDK and CDR2 is SYGVNS. Trimming shortened V by 1 base and J by 4 bases, and 4 bases separated the two germline ends. The CDR3 length is 12 residues. CDR3 coding DNA: TGTGCCAGCAGTGAATCAGGCTATGGCTACACCTTC. Amino acids: CASSESGYGYTF.

Only one count was recorded for this clone. The genes are TRBV5-1 and TRBJ2-7; TRBD2 might be the D (6 bases). CDR3 length: 16 residues. Trimming took 0 bases from V and 5 from J, leaving 18 bases between them. The germline gives CDR1 SGHRS, CDR2 YFSETQ. The CDR3 coding sequence is TGCGCCAGCAGCTTGGAAGGAGGGTTGGGTCAGGACGAGCAGTACTTC. It is translated as CASSLEGGLGQDEQYF.

This clone was counted a single time. The chain uses TRBV7-8 and TRBJ1-2; 9 bases are shared with TRBD1. Germline V CDR1 and CDR2: SGHVS, FQNEAQ. This CDR3 is built from 15 residues. With 6 bases clipped from V and 4 bases from J, the junction kept 9 bases outside the gene matches. In nucleotides, the CDR3 is TGTGCCAGCAGGTTACAGGGGGCGCTGAGCTATGGCTACACCTTC. Protein product: CASRLQGALSYGYTF. The whole variable domain, filled in from reference TRBV7-8 and TRBJ1-2, reads GAGVSQSPRYKVAKRGQDVALRCDPISGHVSLFWYQQALGQGPEFLTYFQNEAQLDKSGLPSDRFFAERPEGSVSTLKIQRTQQEDSAVYLCASRLQGALSYGYTFGSGTRLTVV.

The chain uses TRBV2 and TRBJ1-2; 8 bases map to TRBD1. Germline CDR1 is SNHLY and CDR2 is FYNNEI. This CDR3 spans 14 amino acids. V was clipped by 6 bases and J by 6 bases; unmatched bases: 9. The CDR3 DNA is TGTGCCAGCAGCGATCATACGGACAGGGATGGCTACACCTTC. Its protein product is CASSDHTDRDGYTF.

This clone showed up just once. The genes are TRBV4-3 and TRBJ2-7; 7 nucleotides line up with TRBD1. In germline, CDR1 is LGHNA, CDR2 YSLEER. The V gene end was trimmed by 1 base and the J gene end by 3 bases; junction bases not matched to a gene: 9. This CDR3 has 16 residues. The CDR3 spells CASSQVVAGGIYEQYF. The CDR3 coding sequence is TGCGCCAGCAGCCAAGTTGTGGCAGGGGGAATCTACGAGCAGTACTTC.

The V call is TRBV19, the J call TRBJ1-5; TRBD1 matches 8 bases. This CDR3 spans 14 amino acids. The V and J ends lost 7 bases and 4 bases, in that order; junction bases with no gene match: 6. Germline V gives CDR1 LNHDA, CDR2 SQIVND (reference sequence). The CDR3 sequence is CASNPDRVNQPQHF. CDR3 nucleotide sequence: TGTGCCAGTAACCCGGACAGGGTTAATCAGCCCCAGCATTTT.

V and J are TRBV5-4 and TRBJ1-2; 7 nucleotides agree with TRBD1. Germline V lookup: CDR1 SGHNT, CDR2 YYREEE (reference sequence). The CDR3 is 14 amino acids. V lost 1 base and J lost 3; bases outside the gene matches: 3. In DNA, the CDR3 is TGTGCCAGCAGCTTGCGTGACAGGGACTATGGCTACACCTTC. Protein: CASSLRDRDYGYTF.

This chain connects TRBV7-9 to TRBJ1-1; tentatively, D is TRBD1 (5 bases). V gave up 5 bases and J gave up 1 base, with 17 bases separating them. The germline V gene encodes CDR1 SEHNR and CDR2 FQNEAQ (reference sequence). The CDR3 length is 16 residues. The CDR3 DNA reads as TGTGCCAGCAGCGACGGGTTGGGAAGGGGGAACACTGAAGCTTTCTTT. As protein: CASSDGLGRGNTEAFF.

The CDR3 reads CAWSRGQGLGYTF. DNA for the CDR3: TGTGCCTGGAGTAGGGGACAGGGCCTCGGCTACACCTTC. The chain recombines TRBV30 with TRBJ1-2; TRBD1 matches 9 bases. Trimming took 2 bases from V and 8 from J; bases not matched to a gene: 6. The germline gives CDR1 GTSNPN, CDR2 SVGIG (reference sequence). The CDR3 extends over 13 amino acids.

The chain joins TRBV5-1 to TRBJ1-1; the match to TRBD1 covers 8 bases. This CDR3 has 15 amino acids. V shed 4 bases and J 1 base; nucleotides not matched to a gene: 6. Germline CDR1 SGHRS, CDR2 YFSETQ. CDR3 nucleotides: TGCGCCAGCAGCCAAAGGACAGGGAGGAACACTGAAGCTTTCTTT. Residues: CASSQRTGRNTEAFF.

A single count supports this clone. The V call is TRBV15, the J call TRBJ2-1; 7 bases align to TRBD2. Trimming cost V 0 bases and J 7 bases; bases outside gene matches: 15. Germline CDR1 and CDR2: LNHNV and YYDKDF (reference sequence). This CDR3 comprises 18 residues. Written as DNA, the CDR3 is TGTGCCACCAGCAGAGATTTGGGCGGGAGAGGTGCGGGAAATGAGCAGTTCTTC. This translates into CATSRDLGGRGAGNEQFF.

This clone was found a few times. The chain links TRBV11-3 to TRBJ2-1; 10 nucleotides align to TRBD2. In germline, CDR1 is SGHNT, CDR2 YENEEA. V was clipped by 6 bases and J by 10 bases; unmatched bases: 15. CDR3 length equals 16 residues. DNA for the CDR3: TGTGCCAGCAGTTACACTAGCGGGAATTATAAGTCCGAGCAGTTCTTC. This codes for CASSYTSGNYKSEQFF.

This chain joins TRBV4-1 and TRBJ1-6, with unresolved D. Trimming shortened V by 0 bases and J by 13 bases, and 16 bases separated the two germline ends. The germline V gene encodes CDR1 MGHRA and CDR2 YSYEKL. The CDR3 sequence is 15 residues long. For the CDR3, the DNA is TGCGCCAGCAGCCAAGATTTGGGCCCTACCTCTCCCCTCCACTTT. Its translation: CASSQDLGPTSPLHF.